The sequence of this TCR beta chain was determined in a study of blood T cell repertoires in COVID-19. The overall study: Acute and convalescent COVID-19 specimens originated in the United States, Italy and Spain. T cells, B-cell-depleted T cells, or PBMCs provided the cDNA or gDNA that served as material.

Looked up from germline, CDR1 is LGHDT and CDR2 is YNNKEL (reference sequence). The trim removed 2 bases at V and 2 bases at J, leaving 5 bases unmatched. The CDR3 has 15 residues. Libraries were prepared by immunoSEQ multiplex PCR; TCRdb keeps only in-frame clonotypes and omits some of them. The table includes 100,000 or so clones, roughly 80% detected once. The rearrangement joins TRBV3-1 (or the pseudogene TRBV3-2) to TRBJ2-5, with 7 positions matching TRBD2. The sequencing input was peripheral blood. This receptor was obtained from a woman aged 55-69 years with acute or convalescent COVID-19. CDR3 in DNA: TGTGCCAGCAGCCAAAGCGGGGTGGAACAAGAGACCCAGTACTTC. It codes for CASSQSGVEQETQYF.